This is a list of T cell receptor beta chains from one sample in a study of blood T cell repertoires in COVID-19. Here immunoSEQ multiplex PCR was the method, and the copy in TCRdb shows in-frame clones only, minus some. The table shows 200,000 to 300,000 clones, with nearly 90% occurring only once. Sequenced material: peripheral blood. The receptors come from a human donor in a cohort sampled during active COVID-19. The CDR3 runs from the conserved cysteine through the conserved F or W. A D gene is named only where the DNA matches it firmly. Expanded clones get a size class; other rows say once, few or many, or leave the size out.

CDR3aa: CASSLSLELSRYEQYF
CDR3nt: TGTGCCAGCAGCCTTTCCTTAGAACTAAGCCGATACGAGCAGTACTTC
abundance: -
j_gene: TRBJ2-7
v_gene: TRBV7-2
d_gene: -

CDR3aa: CASTPFVVSSGNTIYF
CDR3nt: TGTGCCAGTACCCCCTTCGTGGTTAGCTCTGGAAACACCATATATTTT
abundance: -
j_gene: TRBJ1-3
v_gene: TRBV19
d_gene: -

CDR3aa: CASSTRRKSATKADTQYF
CDR3nt: TGTGCCAGCAGCACCCGACGGAAGTCCGCAACTAAGGCGGATACGCAGTATTTT
abundance: -
j_gene: TRBJ2-3
v_gene: TRBV11-2
d_gene: -

CDR3aa: CASRFGEEKLFF
CDR3nt: TGTGCCAGCCGCTTTGGTGAGGAAAAACTGTTTTTT
abundance: few
j_gene: TRBJ1-4
v_gene: TRBV4-2
d_gene: -

CDR3aa: CASSLTGLGTGELFF
CDR3nt: TGTGCCAGCAGCTTAACTGGTCTCGGGACCGGGGAGCTGTTTTTT
abundance: -
j_gene: TRBJ2-2
v_gene: TRBV7-2
d_gene: -

CDR3aa: CASGQLNTGELFF
CDR3nt: TGTGCCAGCGGCCAATTGAACACCGGGGAGCTGTTTTTT
abundance: -
j_gene: TRBJ2-2
v_gene: TRBV27
d_gene: -

CDR3aa: CASSFGHAPNEQYF
CDR3nt: TGTGCCAGCAGTTTTGGGCACGCTCCCAACGAGCAGTACTTC
abundance: -
j_gene: TRBJ2-7
v_gene: TRBV27
d_gene: -

CDR3aa: CASSAYRDRDHEQYF
CDR3nt: TGTGCCAGCAGCGCTTACCGGGACAGGGACCACGAGCAGTACTTC
abundance: -
j_gene: TRBJ2-7
v_gene: TRBV5-4
d_gene: TRBD1

CDR3aa: CASSLTGDYGYTF
CDR3nt: TGTGCCAGCAGTCTGACAGGGGACTATGGCTACACCTTC
abundance: -
j_gene: TRBJ1-2
v_gene: TRBV12-3/TRBV12-4
d_gene: TRBD1

CDR3aa: CATGLANNEQFF
CDR3nt: TGTGCCACCGGGCTGGCGAACAATGAGCAGTTCTTC
abundance: -
j_gene: TRBJ2-1
v_gene: TRBV15
d_gene: -

CDR3aa: CASSLATASFSYEQYF
CDR3nt: TGTGCCAGCAGCTTAGCGACAGCGTCTTTCTCCTACGAGCAGTACTTC
abundance: -
j_gene: TRBJ2-7
v_gene: TRBV7-9
d_gene: -

CDR3aa: CASSLGGLAEEQYF
CDR3nt: TGTGCCAGCAGCTTAGGAGGACTAGCGGAGGAGCAGTACTTC
abundance: once
j_gene: TRBJ2-7
v_gene: TRBV7-8
d_gene: TRBD2

CDR3aa: CASSPRLTGDGYTF
CDR3nt: TGTGCCAGCAGTCCTAGACTGACAGGGGATGGCTACACCTTC
abundance: -
j_gene: TRBJ1-2
v_gene: TRBV6-5
d_gene: TRBD1

CDR3aa: CASSMATGGRPQHF
CDR3nt: TGTGCCAGTAGTATGGCAACAGGGGGACGGCCCCAGCATTTT
abundance: once
j_gene: TRBJ1-5
v_gene: TRBV19
d_gene: TRBD1

CDR3aa: CASSLGNRGRRNEQFF
CDR3nt: TGTGCCAGCAGCTTGGGCAACAGGGGTCGTCGCAATGAGCAGTTCTTC
abundance: -
j_gene: TRBJ2-1
v_gene: TRBV5-6
d_gene: TRBD1

CDR3aa: CASSRQGFAGYTF
CDR3nt: TGTGCCAGCAGCCGACAGGGCTTCGCGGGCTACACCTTC
abundance: few
j_gene: TRBJ1-2
v_gene: TRBV7-3
d_gene: TRBD1

CDR3aa: CATMLPGGLDNEQFF
CDR3nt: TGTGCCACCATGCTTCCGGGGGGCCTCGACAATGAGCAGTTCTTC
abundance: -
j_gene: TRBJ2-1
v_gene: TRBV6-5
d_gene: -

CDR3aa: CASSWADRANVLTF
CDR3nt: TGTGCCAGCAGTTGGGCAGACCGGGCCAACGTCCTGACTTTC
abundance: few
j_gene: TRBJ2-6
v_gene: TRBV27
d_gene: -

CDR3aa: CASSLPSGGTQETQYF
CDR3nt: TGTGCCAGCAGTCTCCCTAGCGGGGGTACCCAAGAGACCCAGTACTTC
abundance: once
j_gene: TRBJ2-5
v_gene: TRBV6-2/TRBV6-3
d_gene: TRBD2

CDR3aa: CATQGDSSYEQYF
CDR3nt: TGTGCCACCCAGGGGGACAGCTCCTACGAGCAGTACTTC
abundance: -
j_gene: TRBJ2-7
v_gene: TRBV10-3
d_gene: TRBD1

CDR3aa: CASSQAGGSSYEQYF
CDR3nt: TGTGCCAGCAGCCAAGCTGGCGGGTCCTCCTACGAGCAGTACTTC
abundance: -
j_gene: TRBJ2-7
v_gene: TRBV3-1/TRBV3-2
d_gene: -

CDR3aa: CASSLTSGNNEQFF
CDR3nt: TGTGCCAGCAGCTTAACTAGCGGGAACAATGAGCAGTTCTTC
abundance: -
j_gene: TRBJ2-1
v_gene: TRBV7-2
d_gene: TRBD2

CDR3aa: CASSLESLANEQYF
CDR3nt: TGCGCCAGCAGCTTGGAATCCCTAGCCAACGAGCAGTACTTC
abundance: -
j_gene: TRBJ2-7
v_gene: TRBV5-1
d_gene: -

CDR3aa: CASSSSRTDRPGELFF
CDR3nt: TGTGCCAGCAGCTCATCTCGGACAGATCGCCCCGGGGAGCTGTTTTTT
abundance: -
j_gene: TRBJ2-2
v_gene: TRBV7-3
d_gene: -

CDR3aa: CASSQARAAEQYF
CDR3nt: TGTGCCAGCAGCCAAGCGCGCGCTGCCGAGCAGTACTTC
abundance: -
j_gene: TRBJ2-7
v_gene: TRBV3-1/TRBV3-2
d_gene: -

CDR3aa: CASGLRVLGEDRTGEQYF
CDR3nt: TGTGCTAGTGGTTTGCGAGTATTAGGTGAGGACAGGACTGGCGAGCAGTACTTC
abundance: -
j_gene: TRBJ2-7
v_gene: TRBV12-5
d_gene: TRBD1

CDR3aa: CASSEGRDTEAFF
CDR3nt: TGTGCCAGCAGCGAGGGAAGAGACACTGAAGCTTTCTTT
abundance: -
j_gene: TRBJ1-1
v_gene: TRBV5-6
d_gene: -

CDR3aa: CASSFIQGGSYEQYF
CDR3nt: TGTGCCAGCAGTTTCATCCAGGGGGGATCCTACGAGCAGTACTTC
abundance: -
j_gene: TRBJ2-7
v_gene: TRBV28
d_gene: -

CDR3aa: CSAISAYTQYF
CDR3nt: TGCAGTGCTATTAGTGCTTATACGCAGTATTTT
abundance: -
j_gene: TRBJ2-3
v_gene: TRBV20-1
d_gene: -

CDR3aa: CASSSGTIGNIQYF
CDR3nt: TGTGCCAGCAGTTCCGGGACTATCGGAAACATTCAGTACTTC
abundance: -
j_gene: TRBJ2-4
v_gene: TRBV6-6
d_gene: TRBD2

CDR3aa: CASREPAGSVYTIYF
CDR3nt: TGTGCCAGCAGGGAGCCTGCCGGCTCTGTGTACACCATATATTTT
abundance: -
j_gene: TRBJ1-3
v_gene: TRBV2
d_gene: -

CDR3aa: CASSTWTRSAGELFF
CDR3nt: TGTGCCAGCAGTACATGGACTAGGAGTGCCGGGGAGCTGTTTTTT
abundance: once
j_gene: TRBJ2-2
v_gene: TRBV6-2/TRBV6-3
d_gene: TRBD2

CDR3aa: CASSFSRGAAEAFF
CDR3nt: TGTGCCAGCAGTTTCTCCAGGGGCGCAGCTGAAGCTTTCTTT
abundance: -
j_gene: TRBJ1-1
v_gene: TRBV27
d_gene: -

CDR3aa: CASSQAPPRRVYGYTF
CDR3nt: TGCGCCAGCAGTCAAGCCCCCCCCAGGCGAGTCTATGGCTACACCTTC
abundance: -
j_gene: TRBJ1-2
v_gene: TRBV23-1
d_gene: -

CDR3aa: CAWSPTGRGQFF
CDR3nt: TGTGCCTGGAGTCCTACAGGGAGGGGGCAGTTCTTC
abundance: -
j_gene: TRBJ2-1
v_gene: TRBV30
d_gene: -

CDR3aa: CASSRDTSYEQYF
CDR3nt: TGTGCCAGCAGCCGGGACACCTCCTACGAGCAGTACTTC
abundance: -
j_gene: TRBJ2-7
v_gene: TRBV11-3
d_gene: -

CDR3aa: CASSLVDTGYRAQPQHF
CDR3nt: TGTGCCAGCAGCTTAGTGGACACTGGATATCGGGCGCAGCCCCAGCATTTT
abundance: -
j_gene: TRBJ1-5
v_gene: TRBV7-2
d_gene: -

CDR3aa: CASSPVSPSSYNEQFF
CDR3nt: TGCGCCAGCAGTCCAGTTAGCCCGAGCTCCTACAATGAGCAGTTCTTC
abundance: -
j_gene: TRBJ2-1
v_gene: TRBV10-1
d_gene: -